Listed below are T cell receptor beta chains from one sample, sequenced in a study of T cells in Graves' hyperthyroidism and ophthalmopathy. TCRdb processed the multiplex PCR reads anew with MiXCR; each CDR3 protein has one entry. In the table there are hundreds of thousands of distinct CDR3 sequences, 14% to 15% of which are singletons. Sequenced material: blood. The source is a man in his late teens or twenties with Graves' ophthalmopathy. CDR3s include the opening cysteine and the closing phenylalanine or tryptophan. The D gene is left open where the match is weak. The listing skips clone size in some rows; elsewhere it reads once, few, many or a size class.

J,D,V,size,CDR3,DNA
TRBJ2-1,-,TRBV5-1,many,CASSLQGGSYNEQFF,TGCGCCAGCAGCTTGCAGGGGGGTTCCTACAATGAGCAGTTCTTC
TRBJ2-1,-,TRBV5-4,-,CASSRPRGMNEQFF,TGTGCCAGCAGTCGCCCCCGAGGGATGAATGAGCAGTTCTTC
TRBJ2-6,-,TRBV4-2,few,CASSQEVYTGANVLTF,TGTGCCAGCAGCCAAGAAGTTTATACTGGGGCCAACGTCCTGACTTTC
TRBJ2-1,TRBD2,TRBV2,many,CASSVRTSRPNEQFF,TGTGCCAGCAGTGTTAGGACTAGCCGACCTAATGAGCAGTTCTTC
TRBJ2-1,-,TRBV7-9,many,CASSLDWSEQFF,TGTGCCAGCAGCTTGGATTGGAGTGAGCAGTTCTTC
TRBJ2-1,TRBD2,TRBV4-1,many,CASSHRTSGSGNEQFF,TGCGCCAGCAGCCACAGGACTAGCGGGAGTGGCAATGAGCAGTTCTTC
TRBJ2-1,-,TRBV6-2/TRBV6-3,many,CASSYKTEYNEQFF,TGTGCCAGCAGTTATAAGACCGAATACAATGAGCAGTTCTTC
TRBJ2-3,TRBD2,TRBV10-2,many,CAASVLGGSIDTQYF,TGCGCCGCCTCCGTTCTCGGGGGGAGTATAGATACGCAGTATTTT
TRBJ2-7,-,TRBV25-1,many,CASSAGRTQKGAYEQYF,TGTGCCAGCAGTGCGGGAAGGACCCAGAAGGGGGCCTACGAGCAGTACTTC
TRBJ2-6,-,TRBV5-8,few,CASRPAGVGANVLTF,TGTGCCAGCAGGCCAGCAGGGGTTGGGGCCAACGTCCTGACTTTC
TRBJ2-7,-,TRBV9,few,CASSVDLGAGYEQYF,TGTGCCAGCAGCGTAGATCTGGGGGCTGGGTACGAGCAGTACTTC
TRBJ2-1,-,TRBV20-1,-,CSATSSSYNEQFF,TGCAGTGCCACTTCGAGCTCCTACAATGAGCAGTTCTTC
TRBJ2-3,-,TRBV5-5,many,CASSTGGLAVTDTQYF,TGTGCCAGCAGCACAGGGGGGCTAGCGGTCACAGATACGCAGTATTTT
TRBJ1-5,TRBD1,TRBV4-1,many,CASSQRRDRGGQPQHF,TGCGCCAGCAGCCAACGCCGGGACAGGGGAGGTCAGCCCCAGCATTTT
TRBJ2-1,-,TRBV6-1,many,CASRHDLGNEQFF,TGTGCCAGCAGACACGACTTGGGGAATGAGCAGTTCTTC
TRBJ1-2,-,TRBV29-1,few,CSVRQWDYGYTF,TGCAGCGTTAGGCAGTGGGACTATGGCTACACCTTC
TRBJ1-1,-,TRBV6-6,many,CASSYRKASAGTEAFF,TGTGCCAGCAGTTACAGGAAAGCCAGCGCCGGGACTGAAGCTTTCTTT
TRBJ1-1,TRBD1,TRBV12-3/TRBV12-4,many,CASSFSRQGTEAFF,TGTGCCAGCAGTTTTTCCCGACAGGGCACTGAAGCTTTCTTT
TRBJ1-5,-,TRBV7-8,many,CASSLARPGLSNQPQHF,TGTGCCAGCAGCTTAGCTAGGCCGGGACTTAGCAATCAGCCCCAGCATTTT
TRBJ2-7,-,TRBV29-1,few,CSVEEGTNYEQYF,TGCAGCGTTGAGGAGGGGACAAATTACGAGCAGTACTTC
TRBJ2-7,-,TRBV15,few,CATSRDTLREQYF,TGTGCCACCAGCAGAGATACTCTACGGGAGCAGTACTTC
TRBJ2-1,TRBD1,TRBV10-3,-,CAIRTGGPYNEQFF,TGTGCCATCCGCACAGGGGGCCCCTACAATGAGCAGTTCTTC
TRBJ1-1,-,TRBV10-1,many,CASSDRGRALHEAFF,TGCGCCAGCAGTGACCGTGGCAGGGCGCTGCATGAAGCTTTCTTT
TRBJ1-1,-,TRBV14,-,CASSQGKATEAFF,TGTGCCAGCAGCCAAGGAAAGGCTACTGAAGCTTTCTTT
TRBJ2-7,TRBD1,TRBV7-9,many,CASSPRTGNYEQYF,TGTGCCAGCAGCCCTCGGACAGGGAACTACGAGCAGTACTTC
TRBJ2-1,TRBD2,TRBV9,few,CASSAWTSGRSYNEQFF,TGTGCCAGCAGCGCCTGGACTAGCGGGAGGTCCTACAATGAGCAGTTCTTC
TRBJ2-5,TRBD2,TRBV9,-,CASSTEGRAWGQETQYF,TGTGCCAGCAGCACGGAGGGGAGGGCTTGGGGTCAAGAGACCCAGTACTTC
TRBJ1-3,-,TRBV12-3/TRBV12-4,many,CASHFAGTRGNTIYF,TGTGCCAGCCACTTCGCCGGGACGAGAGGAAACACCATATATTTT
TRBJ2-5,TRBD1,TRBV30,many,CAWGEGQGLETQYF,TGTGCCTGGGGTGAAGGACAGGGATTGGAGACCCAGTACTTC
TRBJ2-2,TRBD2,TRBV7-3,-,CASSLAGGPYTGELFF,TGTGCCAGCAGCTTAGCGGGAGGGCCTTACACCGGGGAGCTGTTTTTT
TRBJ1-1,-,TRBV11-3,-,CASSPSRGDPEAFF,TGTGCCAGCAGCCCATCCAGGGGCGATCCCGAAGCTTTCTTT
TRBJ1-1,TRBD1,TRBV6-1,few,CASSWQGGTEVFF,TGTGCCAGCAGTTGGCAGGGGGGCACTGAAGTTTTCTTT
TRBJ2-1,-,TRBV18,many,CASSPLLRAIHEQFF,TGTGCCAGCTCACCACTGTTAAGGGCGATCCATGAGCAGTTCTTC
TRBJ1-5,-,TRBV5-1,-,CASSRDTPEAQPQHF,TGCGCCAGCAGCCGGGACACCCCTGAGGCTCAGCCCCAGCATTTT
TRBJ2-3,TRBD2,TRBV6-2/TRBV6-3,many,CASSYNKREMMDTQYF,TGTGCCAGCAGTTACAATAAGCGGGAGATGATGGATACGCAGTATTTT
TRBJ1-1,-,TRBV7-9,many,CASSLGGVLNTEAFF,TGTGCCAGCAGCTTAGGGGGTGTTCTCAACACTGAAGCTTTCTTT
TRBJ2-7,-,TRBV7-8,many,CASSSSEPQVGYEQYF,TGTGCCAGCAGCTCCTCCGAGCCCCAAGTAGGCTACGAGCAGTACTTC
TRBJ2-5,TRBD1,TRBV15,many,CATSRRQGRYQETQYF,TGTGCCACCAGCAGAAGACAGGGGAGATACCAAGAGACCCAGTACTTC
TRBJ2-7,-,TRBV19,few,CASSPFQAYEQYF,TGTGCCAGTAGTCCCTTTCAGGCGTACGAGCAGTACTTC
TRBJ2-5,TRBD1,TRBV6-2/TRBV6-3,few,CASTKGDRGILETQYF,TGTGCCAGCACGAAGGGGGACAGGGGTATTTTGGAGACCCAGTACTTC